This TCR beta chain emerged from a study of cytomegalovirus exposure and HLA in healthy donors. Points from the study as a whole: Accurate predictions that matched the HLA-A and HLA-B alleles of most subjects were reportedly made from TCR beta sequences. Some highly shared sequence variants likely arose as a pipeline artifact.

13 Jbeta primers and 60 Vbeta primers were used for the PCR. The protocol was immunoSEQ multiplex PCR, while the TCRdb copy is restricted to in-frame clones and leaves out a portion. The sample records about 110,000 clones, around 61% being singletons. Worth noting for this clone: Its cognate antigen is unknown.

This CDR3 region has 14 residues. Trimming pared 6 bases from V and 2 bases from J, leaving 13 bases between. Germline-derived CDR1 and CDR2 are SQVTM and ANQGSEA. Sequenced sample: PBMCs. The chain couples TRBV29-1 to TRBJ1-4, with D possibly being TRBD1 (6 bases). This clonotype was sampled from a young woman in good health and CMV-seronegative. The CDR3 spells CSVISTGTNEKLFF. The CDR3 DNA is TGCAGCGTGATTTCGACAGGCACTAATGAAAAACTGTTTTTT.